The present T cell receptor beta chain was sequenced within a study of CD8 T cells in ankylosing spondylitis. Between the trimmed V and J ends, which lost 4 bases and 3 bases, there was a span of 10 bases. There are 14 residues in the CDR3. Germline V lookup: CDR1 SGHTA, CDR2 FQGNSA. This clonotype was picked up many times. TCRdb called the 5' RACE reads again in MiXCR, with one record for every CDR3 protein. This table holds 200,000 to 250,000 distinct CDR3 sequences, more than 9% found once. The chain recombines TRBV7-2 with TRBJ1-5; D might be TRBD1 (6 bases). This receptor was taken from a male donor with ankylosing spondylitis or in good health (not recorded which). The specimen was blood, either unsorted or a sorted T cell fraction (not recorded which). Here the CDR3 DNA reads TGTGCCAGCAGCTCCAGGACAGACAATCAGCCCCAGCATTTT. It translates to CASSSRTDNQPQHF.